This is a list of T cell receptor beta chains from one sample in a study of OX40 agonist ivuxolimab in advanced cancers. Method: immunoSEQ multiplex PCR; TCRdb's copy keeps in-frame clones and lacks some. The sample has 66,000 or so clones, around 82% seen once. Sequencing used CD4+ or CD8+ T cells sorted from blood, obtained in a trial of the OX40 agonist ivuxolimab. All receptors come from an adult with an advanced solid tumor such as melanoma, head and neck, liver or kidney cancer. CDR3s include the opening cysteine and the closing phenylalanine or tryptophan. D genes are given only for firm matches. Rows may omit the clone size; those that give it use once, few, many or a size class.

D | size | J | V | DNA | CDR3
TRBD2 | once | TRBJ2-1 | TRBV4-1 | TGCGCCAGCAGCCATGATGCTAGCGGGGCCTACAATGAGCAGTTCTTC | CASSHDASGAYNEQFF
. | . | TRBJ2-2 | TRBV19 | TGTGCCACCCGGAGGGAGGTAGGGGGCTTCGGGGAGCTGTTTTTT | CATRREVGGFGELFF
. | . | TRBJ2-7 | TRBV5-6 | TGTGCCAGCAGCCAAATAGGGAGCTCCTACGAGCAGTACTTC | CASSQIGSSYEQYF
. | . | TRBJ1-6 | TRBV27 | TGTGCCAGCAGTTTACAGGGGACTAACAATTCACCCCTCCACTTT | CASSLQGTNNSPLHF
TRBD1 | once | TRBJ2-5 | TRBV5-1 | TGCGCCAGCAGTTCCGGGACAGGGGTTGAGACCCAGTACTTC | CASSSGTGVETQYF
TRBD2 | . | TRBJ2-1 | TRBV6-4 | TGTGCCAGCAGTGTCCTAGCGGGGGGGGACAATGAGCAGTTCTTC | CASSVLAGGDNEQFF
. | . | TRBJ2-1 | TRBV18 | TGTGCCAGCTCACCTTTCGGGACGACGGACAATGAGCAGTTCTTC | CASSPFGTTDNEQFF
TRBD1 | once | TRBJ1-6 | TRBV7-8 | TGTGCCAGCAGCTTGTCCGCCAGGGGGAATAATTCACCCCTCCACTTT | CASSLSARGNNSPLHF
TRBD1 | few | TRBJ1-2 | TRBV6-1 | TGTGCCAGCAGTGAATACGGGGACAGAGATGGCTACACCTTC | CASSEYGDRDGYTF
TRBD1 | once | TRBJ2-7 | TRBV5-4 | TGTGCCAGCAGCTTTAACAGGGGTTCCGAGCAGTACTTC | CASSFNRGSEQYF
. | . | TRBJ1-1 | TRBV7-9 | TGTGCCAGCAGCTTGGACATGAACACTGAAGCTTTCTTT | CASSLDMNTEAFF
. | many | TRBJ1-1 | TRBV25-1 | TGTGCCAGCGCCAGGGGTATGAACACTGAAGCTTTCTTT | CASARGMNTEAFF
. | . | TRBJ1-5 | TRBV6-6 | TGTGCCGTGACAGCCCAAAATCAGCCCCAGCATTTT | CAVTAQNQPQHF
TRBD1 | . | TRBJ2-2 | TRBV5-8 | TGTGCCAGCAGCTTCGGGACAGGGGGCTTCACCGGGGAGCTGTTTTTT | CASSFGTGGFTGELFF
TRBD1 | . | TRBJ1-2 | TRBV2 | TGTGCCAGCAGAAGACAGGGGGATCACTATGGCTACACCTTC | CASRRQGDHYGYTF
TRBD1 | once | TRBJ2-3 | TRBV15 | TGTGCCACCAGCGGAGGACAGGGGGCTAGAGATACGCAGTATTTT | CATSGGQGARDTQYF
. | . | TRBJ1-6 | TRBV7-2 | TGTGCCACCTGTATTCATCGAGGGGATTCACCCCTCCACTTT | CATCIHRGDSPLHF
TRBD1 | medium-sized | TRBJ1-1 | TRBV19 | TGTGCCACCGACAGGGGAAGCACTGAAGCTTTCTTT | CATDRGSTEAFF
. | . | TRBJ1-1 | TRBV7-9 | TGTGCCAGCAGCTTAGCGCCCGTGGCTGAAGCTTTCTTT | CASSLAPVAEAFF
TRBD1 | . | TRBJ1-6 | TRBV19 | TGTGCCAGTTCCGCCGGACAGGGGATTCATTCACCCCTCCACTTT | CASSAGQGIHSPLHF
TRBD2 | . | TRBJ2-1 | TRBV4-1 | TGCGCCAGCAGCCAAGAGGAAGCGGGGGGGAGCAATGAGCAGTTCTTC | CASSQEEAGGSNEQFF
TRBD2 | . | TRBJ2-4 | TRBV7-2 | TGTGCCAGCAGCTTAATCGCGGGGGGGCCCCTAAGCATTCAGTACTTC | CASSLIAGGPLSIQYF
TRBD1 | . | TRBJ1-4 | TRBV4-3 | TGCGCCAGCAGCCTTTTACCGGGACAGGATAATGAAAAACTGTTTTTT | CASSLLPGQDNEKLFF
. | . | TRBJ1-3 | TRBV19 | TGTGCCAGTAACCCCAGGGGAAGAAACACCATATATTTT | CASNPRGRNTIYF
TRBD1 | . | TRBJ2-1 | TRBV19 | TGTGCCAGTAGGAGGGACAGCGGTGAGCAGTTCTTC | CASRRDSGEQFF
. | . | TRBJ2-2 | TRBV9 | TGTGCCAGCAGCGCCCGGGACACCCCCACCGGGGAGCTGTTTTTT | CASSARDTPTGELFF
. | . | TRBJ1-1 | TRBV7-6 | TGTGCCAGCAGCTTAGAAGGCTTAGGCACTGAAGCTTTCTTT | CASSLEGLGTEAFF